Listed here is a single T cell receptor (beta chain). The antigen is undetermined. The sample originates from a study of monozygotic twins with inflammatory bowel disease. Findings and caveats of the study: Since immunosuppressive treatments differed, patient repertoires may have gained added variability. Discrimination among different T cell subtypes was not achievable.

There are 11 residues in the CDR3. Two nested PCRs, of approximately 16 and 9 cycles, processed TCRalpha and TCRbeta cDNA. TCRdb re-called the 5' RACE reads and shows each CDR3 protein once, DNA omitted. The sample holds approximately 330,000 distinct CDR3 sequences. The source is a human donor with ulcerative colitis or Crohn's disease, or a healthy co-twin of an affected twin (not recorded which). The sample comprised blood. The chain recombines TRBV12-3 or TRBV12-4 with TRBJ1-2; with no DNA, the TCRdb D assignment of TRBD1 cannot be verified. This chain's CDR3 is CASSPGSVIRF.